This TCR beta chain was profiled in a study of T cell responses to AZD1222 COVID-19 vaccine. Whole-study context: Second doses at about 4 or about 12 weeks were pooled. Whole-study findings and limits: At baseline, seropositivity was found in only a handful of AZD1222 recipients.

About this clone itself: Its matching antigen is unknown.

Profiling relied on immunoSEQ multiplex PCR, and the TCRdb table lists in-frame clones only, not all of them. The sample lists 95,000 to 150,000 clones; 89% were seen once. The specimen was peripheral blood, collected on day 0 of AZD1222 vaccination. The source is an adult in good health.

The CDR3 sequence: CASSQVDRVGEQYF. The CDR3 DNA is TGTGCCAGCAGCCAAGTCGACAGGGTAGGGGAGCAGTACTTC. The chain joins TRBV3-1 (or the pseudogene TRBV3-2) to TRBJ2-7; 7 bases map to TRBD1. This CDR3 has 14 residues. V lost 1 base, J lost 7 bases, and 7 bases stayed unmatched. The germline CDR1 and CDR2 sequences are LGHDT and YNNKEL (reference sequence).